This entry concerns a single T cell receptor (beta chain). Its antigen is currently unknown. This specimen belongs to a study of cytomegalovirus exposure and HLA in healthy donors. Study observations and caveats: A later look showed TCR association rates differing by HLA locus, highest for DRB1 and lowest for HLA-C.

V lost 6 bases and J lost 5; bases outside the gene matches: 6. The CDR3 runs 13 residues. Germline lookup yields CDR1 SGHVS and CDR2 FQNEAQ. Both 60 Vbeta primers and 13 Jbeta primers went into the PCR. This table comes from immunoSEQ multiplex PCR, and its TCRdb copy is limited to in-frame clones, with some not included. The table has around 150,000 clones, about 74% seen once. Sequenced input: PBMCs. This clonotype was obtained from a man aged 40-49 years in good health and CMV-seronegative. The chain recombines TRBV7-8 with TRBJ2-7; 8 nucleotides agree with TRBD1. CDR3 protein: CASRQDRANEQYF. Here the CDR3 DNA reads TGTGCCAGCAGACAGGACAGGGCTAACGAGCAGTACTTC.